These 19 T cell receptor beta chains were all obtained from the same sample, sequenced in a study of blood T cells in healthy people across ages (dated by TCRdb to about 2015). Libraries were built with 5' RACE. This sample was sequenced with an Illumina HiSeq 2500. A second PCR of about 6 to 11 cycles was performed with a sample-barcoded 5' primer and a J-beta primer mix. TCRdb reanalyzed the raw reads on its own, using fastp at Q25 for trimming and MiXCR for clone calling, and kept in-frame beta chains. Each entry merges the rows of one CDR3 protein and shows their most common DNA and genes. Recorded for this sample are some 790,000 distinct CDR3 sequences; 29% of them occurred a single time. The ten largest account for approximately 15% of the sample. Sequences were obtained from blood. These receptors originate from an elderly woman in good health.

This clonotype was detected only once. Compared with germline, one end of the junction differs, possibly owing to a read error. The V and J genes are TRBV3-1 and TRBJ2-3, with TRBD2 matching 11 bases. CDR1 is LGHDT, CDR2 YNNKEL, per germline (reference sequence). CDR3 length equals 16 residues. The CDR3 DNA reads TGTGCCAGCAGCCGCAGACTAGCGGGGAACACAGGTACGCAGTATTTT. Translation: CASSRRLAGNTGTQYF.

There are many counts of this clonotype. The rearrangement uses TRBV10-3 and TRBJ2-1; 14 bases fit TRBD2. The germline V gene has CDR1 ENHRY and CDR2 SYGVKD. V dropped 3 bases and J dropped 13; count of bases not matched to a gene: 11. The CDR3 extends over 16 amino acids. CDR3 in DNA: TGTGCCATCAGTGATCCCGGTAGGGGACTAGCGGGGGAACAGTTCTTC. Amino acids: CAISDPGRGLAGEQFF.

This clonotype occurred many times. This chain links TRBV7-2 with TRBJ1-5; D is unresolved. Trimming took 2 bases from V and 0 from J, leaving 8 bases between them. Germline assignment: CDR1 SGHTA and CDR2 FQGNSA. This CDR3 contains 15 residues. CDR3 nucleotide sequence: TGTGCCAGCAGCTTACAGGACCATAGCAATCAGCCCCAGCATTTT. Translating it yields CASSLQDHSNQPQHF.

J is TRBJ2-5 and V is TRBV13; either TRBD1 or TRBD2 may supply D (5 bases each). TRBJ2-7 matches the DNA end more closely, so the J call is doubtful. Germline V gene data show CDR1 as PRHDT and CDR2 as FYEKMQ (reference sequence). The CDR3 is 16 amino acids. The CDR3 loop is CASSSSPGSSYNEQYF. CDR3 DNA sequence: TGTGCCAGCAGCTCGTCTCCAGGGAGCTCCTACAACGAGCAGTACTTC.

This clonotype was found many times. The V call is TRBV12-3 or TRBV12-4, the J call TRBJ2-3; D ambiguous. V shed 6 bases and J shed 2 bases, with 12 bases lying between them. This CDR3 has 14 amino acids. The CDR3 region has the DNA TGTGCCAGCAGCCTTGATCGATACACAGATACGCAGTATTTT. It yields the protein CASSLDRYTDTQYF.

The table lists this clonotype with many counts. CDR3 bases: TGTGCCAGCAGCTTAGGCAGGGTCGAGTACTTC. Protein product: CASSLGRVEYF. The rearrangement joins TRBV7-2 to TRBJ2-7; a weak D match, TRBD1 (5 bases). The germline V gene has CDR1 SGHTA and CDR2 FQGNSA. CDR3 size: 11 residues. The ends were cut back, 1 base at V and 11 bases at J, with 9 bases in the middle.

The chain employs TRBV18 and TRBJ1-5, with 7 bases lining up with TRBD1. Germline CDR1 reads KGHSH; CDR2 reads LQKENI. Trimming removed 4 bases from V and 3 bases from J; junction bases left unmatched: 9. The CDR3 has 16 residues. Here the CDR3 reads CASSRAGGEINQPQHF. CDR3 bases: TGTGCCAGCTCACGGGCAGGGGGAGAGATCAATCAGCCCCAGCATTTT.

In the case of this clonotype: This sequence may be a read error, since a much larger clone differs from it by one base. The chain combines TRBV28 with TRBJ2-1; D is perhaps TRBD1 (6 bases). The CDR3 length is 15 residues. The germline V gene encodes CDR1 MDHEN and CDR2 SYDVKM. V was cut by 3 bases and J by 10 bases, with 19 bases left in between. CDR3 sequence (DNA): TGTGCCAGCAGTTTTTCGGACAGAATTTACTACGAGCAGTTCTTC. Its translation: CASSFSDRIYYEQFF.

Comments on this clonotype: Being one base from a much bigger clone, this may be a read error. The chain has TRBV6-5 and TRBJ2-1; D gene uncertain. Germline CDR1 is MNHEY and CDR2 is SVGAGI. Deletions cut 7 bases from V and 5 bases from J, with 18 bases between. The CDR3 has 15 amino acids. CDR3: CASTKLGRVHNEQFF. The CDR3 DNA reads as TGTGCCAGCACTAAATTGGGTCGGGTCCACAATGAGCAGTTCTTC.

The rearrangement joins TRBV20-1 to TRBJ1-6; D might be TRBD1 (6 bases). Germline assignment: CDR1 DFQATT and CDR2 SNEGSKA (reference sequence). The CDR3 runs to 16 residues. V gave up 0 bases and J gave up 7 bases, with 16 bases separating them. CDR3 loop: CSARDQPGAQNSPLHF. CDR3 in DNA: TGCAGTGCTAGAGATCAGCCGGGGGCGCAGAATTCACCCCTCCACTTT.

This clonotype showed up many times. The chain is built from TRBV12-3 or TRBV12-4 and TRBJ1-2; D call uncertain. V was pared by 5 bases and J by 1 base, with 14 bases between. CDR3 length: 15 residues. CDR3 DNA sequence: TGTGCCAGCAGTACCCCGGCTCTGGGTAACTATGGCTACACCTTC. Translating it yields CASSTPALGNYGYTF.

This clonotype was observed once. The chain couples TRBV7-2 to TRBJ2-1; D remains ambiguous. The CDR3 totals 12 residues. V shed 5 bases and J shed 12 bases, with 14 bases lying between them. In germline, CDR1 is SGHTA, CDR2 FQGNSA. The CDR3 is CASSHEASGQFF. DNA of the CDR3: TGTGCCAGCAGCCACGAGGCTTCGGGGCAGTTCTTC.

This clonotype appeared a few times. The V gene is TRBV12-3 or TRBV12-4, the J gene TRBJ1-6; D is undetermined. V dropped 3 bases and J dropped 9 bases, with 12 bases sitting between them. The CDR3 contains 14 residues. The CDR3 loop is CASSFGEGSSPLHF. As DNA, the CDR3 is TGTGCCAGCAGTTTCGGGGAAGGGAGTTCACCCCTCCACTTT.

In this sample, this clonotype turned up many times. The genes are TRBV7-2 and TRBJ2-1; D is possibly TRBD1 or TRBD2 (5 bases each). Germline V gene sequence: CDR1 SGHTA, CDR2 FQGNSA. This CDR3 contains 15 residues. V was trimmed by 2 bases and J by 3 bases, leaving 11 bases between them. In DNA, the CDR3 is TGTGCCAGCAGCTTAACGGGGCTAGTCTACAATGAGCAGTTCTTC. Translating gives CASSLTGLVYNEQFF.

The CDR3 region is CASSVGGTQGTDTQYF. CDR3 DNA: TGTGCCAGCAGCGTAGGCGGGACACAGGGCACAGATACGCAGTATTTT. V and J are TRBV9 and TRBJ2-3, with D perhaps matching TRBD1 or TRBD2 (6 bases each). The CDR3 spans 16 residues. Germline V gene data show CDR1 as SGDLS and CDR2 as YYNGEE. V lost 0 bases to trimming and J lost 1 base, with 12 bases between them.

This clonotype has a count of ten or more. The chain links TRBV6-2 or TRBV6-3 to TRBJ2-3, with TRBD2 as a possible D gene (6 bases). The V and J ends lost 4 bases and 4 bases respectively, with 12 bases between them. The CDR3 is 14 amino acids. Germline V CDR1 and CDR2: MNHEY, SVGEGT. This CDR3 is CASSFTSFADTQYF. DNA for the CDR3: TGTGCCAGCAGTTTTACTAGCTTTGCAGATACGCAGTATTTT.

A remark on this clonotype: One end of the junction does not line up with germline, which may come from a read error. The V call is TRBV20-1, the J call TRBJ2-7, with D hard to call. The CDR3 runs to 12 residues. CDR1 is DFQATT, CDR2 SNEGSKA, per germline (reference sequence). For the CDR3, the DNA is TGCAATGCTCCTTATATTTCCTACGAGCAGTACTTC. As protein: CNAPYISYEQYF.

In this sample, this clonotype turned up a few times. One end of the junction is discordant with germline, which a read error may explain. V gene TRBV27 combines with J gene TRBJ1-1, with 12 bases lining up with TRBD1. Germline CDR1 reads MNHEY; CDR2 reads SMNVEV (reference sequence). The CDR3 runs to 16 residues. The CDR3 DNA is TGTGCCAGCAGCTTATGGGACAGGGGGCTGAACACTGAAGCTTTCTTT. This translates into CASSLWDRGLNTEAFF.

This chain's CDR3 is CASSSQIGQYEAFF. The DNA of the CDR3 is TGCGCCAGCAGTTCCCAAATCGGACAGTATGAAGCTTTCTTT. The genes are TRBV5-1 and TRBJ1-1; TRBD1 is a possible D gene (6 bases). V lost 5 bases to trimming and J lost 7 bases, with 18 bases between them. Looked up from germline, CDR1 is SGHRS and CDR2 is YFSETQ. The CDR3 extends over 14 amino acids.